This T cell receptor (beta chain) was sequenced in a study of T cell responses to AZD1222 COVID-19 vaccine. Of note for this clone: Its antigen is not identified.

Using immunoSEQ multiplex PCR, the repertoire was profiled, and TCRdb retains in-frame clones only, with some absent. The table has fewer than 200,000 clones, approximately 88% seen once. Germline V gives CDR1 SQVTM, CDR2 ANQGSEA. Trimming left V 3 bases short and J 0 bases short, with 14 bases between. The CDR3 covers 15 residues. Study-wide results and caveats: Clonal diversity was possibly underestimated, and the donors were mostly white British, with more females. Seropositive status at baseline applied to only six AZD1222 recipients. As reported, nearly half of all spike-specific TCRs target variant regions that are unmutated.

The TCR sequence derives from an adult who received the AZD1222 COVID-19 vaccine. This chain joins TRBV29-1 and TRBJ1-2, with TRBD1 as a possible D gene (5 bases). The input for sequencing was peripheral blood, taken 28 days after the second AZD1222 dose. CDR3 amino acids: CSVEDTPPANYGYTF. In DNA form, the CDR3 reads TGCAGCGTTGAGGACACCCCTCCTGCTAACTATGGCTACACCTTC. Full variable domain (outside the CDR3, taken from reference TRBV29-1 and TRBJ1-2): SAVISQKPSRDICQRGTSLTIQCQVDSQVTMMFWYRQQPGQSLTLIATANQGSEATYESGFVIDKFPISRPNLTFSTLTVSNMSPEDSSIYLCSVEDTPPANYGYTFGSGTRLTVV.